This TCR beta chain was observed in a study of PD-1 and CTLA-4 blockade in melanoma. Trimming removed 5 bases from V and 5 bases from J, with 14 bases in between. CDR1 and CDR2 from the germline V gene are MDHEN and SYDVKM. This CDR3 is 14 amino acids long. Here immunoSEQ multiplex PCR was the method, and the copy in TCRdb shows in-frame clones only, minus some. This table has roughly 30,000 clones, around 90% appearing once. The TCR was taken from a human donor with melanoma. Source: CD8+ T cells from peripheral blood, taken before anti-PD-1 treatment. The chain joins TRBV28 to TRBJ2-3; D is possibly TRBD1 (6 bases). The CDR3 loop is CASSPGDRGDTQYF. The CDR3 DNA is TGTGCCAGCAGTCCAGGGGACCGGGGAGATACGCAGTATTTT.